Below, 25 T cell receptor beta chains from the same sample are listed, as sequenced in a study of T cell responses to AZD1222 COVID-19 vaccine. Here immunoSEQ multiplex PCR was the method, and the copy in TCRdb shows in-frame clones only, minus some. The sample lists some 170,000 clones; just over 90% were seen once. Sequenced material: peripheral blood, taken on day 0 of AZD1222 vaccination. These receptors were collected from an adult in good health.

This clone was counted once. This sequence joins TRBV19 and TRBJ1-4; no firm D call. V was pared by 5 bases and J by 4 bases, with 17 bases between. CDR1 and CDR2 from the germline V gene are LNHDA and SQIVND (reference sequence). The CDR3 is 16 amino acids. CDR3 in amino acids: CASSVPGRPLNEKLFF. CDR3 DNA sequence: TGTGCCAGTAGTGTCCCGGGAAGGCCTCTTAATGAAAAACTGTTTTTT.

This sequence joins TRBV6-5 and TRBJ1-2, with no clear D. V lost 7 bases and J lost 4, with 16 bases in between. This CDR3 comprises 14 residues. Germline CDR1 reads MNHEY; CDR2 reads SVGAGI. CDR3 DNA: TGTGCCAGCATTGGGAGCCAGAGGTCCTATGGCTACACCTTC. Its protein is CASIGSQRSYGYTF.

The chain couples TRBV7-8 to TRBJ2-1; D is uncertain. The V gene lost 6 bases and the J gene lost 2 bases, with 11 bases spanning the gap. The CDR3 sequence is 14 residues long. Per germline, CDR1 SGHVS and CDR2 FQNEAQ. CDR3 DNA sequence: TGTGCCAGCAGTCTTTCCTCAGCCTACAATGAGCAGTTCTTC. The encoded protein is CASSLSSAYNEQFF.

The chain has TRBV2 and TRBJ2-1; the match to TRBD2 covers 7 bases. Germline assignment: CDR1 SNHLY and CDR2 FYNNEI. Unmatched junction bases numbered 14, after V lost 3 bases and J lost 9 bases. This CDR3 is built from 16 residues. In DNA, the CDR3 is TGTGCCAGCAGTGAGGTCCAAGGGGCGGGAGCACCTGAGCAGTTCTTC. Translating it yields CASSEVQGAGAPEQFF.

The chain employs TRBV5-4 and TRBJ1-2; D not resolved. The V end lost 9 bases, the J end lost 1 base, and 25 bases lay between the germline ends. The CDR3 loop spans 17 amino acids. CDR1 is SGHNT, CDR2 YYREEE, per germline (reference sequence). This CDR3 is CATHSPTLTLVNYGYTF. CDR3 nucleotide sequence: TGTGCCACCCACTCACCGACACTAACTTTGGTTAACTATGGCTACACCTTC.

The chain couples TRBV7-9 to TRBJ1-1; a weak D match, TRBD1 (6 bases). Deletions cut 5 bases from V and 5 bases from J, with 18 bases between. This CDR3 comprises 15 residues. The germline gives CDR1 SEHNR, CDR2 FQNEAQ (reference sequence). CDR3 bases: TGTGCCAGCAGCCTGCCCACAGGGATTCGAACTGAAGCTTTCTTT. This translates into CASSLPTGIRTEAFF.

The chain has TRBV15 and TRBJ2-7; 8 bases align to TRBD2. In germline, CDR1 is LNHNV, CDR2 YYDKDF (reference sequence). Trimming took 1 base from V and 1 from J; bases not matched to a gene: 6. The CDR3 contains 16 residues. The CDR3 here is CATSRGGQRESYEQYF. The DNA of the CDR3 is TGTGCCACCAGCAGAGGGGGTCAGCGGGAGTCCTACGAGCAGTACTTC.

This clone is a singleton in its sample. The sample carries other DNA sequences with the same CDR3. The DNA of the CDR3 is TGTGCCAGCAGTACAGGGGGATGGGGCTCTGGAAACACCATATATTTT. This codes for CASSTGGWGSGNTIYF. The chain couples TRBV11-2 to TRBJ1-3; TRBD1 matches at 8 bases. V lost 6 bases to trimming and J lost 0 bases; unmatched junction nucleotides: 7. From germline, CDR1 is SGHAT and CDR2 FQNNGV. The CDR3 is 16 amino acids.

The chain links TRBV6-5 to TRBJ2-3; a weak D match, TRBD2 (6 bases). Trimming removed 1 base at V and 3 bases at J, with 14 bases between. This CDR3 is built from 16 residues. The V gene's germline CDR1 is MNHEY and CDR2 SVGAGI. CDR3 region: CASSYFGGEGTDTQYF. The CDR3 region has the DNA TGTGCCAGCAGTTACTTCGGGGGAGAGGGGACAGATACGCAGTATTTT.

V usage is TRBV6-5 and J usage is TRBJ1-1; possible D gene TRBD1, 6 bases. Germline CDR1 and CDR2: MNHEY and SVGAGI. CDR3 length: 16 residues. V lost 4 bases and J 1 base, leaving 16 bases between the germline ends. The CDR3 nucleotides read TGTGCCAGCAGTTTCAGGATGACAGGCTCGAACACTGAAGCTTTCTTT. It is translated as CASSFRMTGSNTEAFF.

V is TRBV19 and J is TRBJ2-1; 10 nucleotides agree with TRBD2. Looked up from germline, CDR1 is LNHDA and CDR2 is SQIVND (reference sequence). J lost 10 bases, V lost 6 bases, and 15 bases had no gene match. The CDR3 contains 16 residues. CDR3 nucleotide sequence: TGTGCCAGTAGCCGAGGGTCTAGCGGGAGCCTATACGAGCAGTTCTTC. Translated: CASSRGSSGSLYEQFF.

The rearrangement joins TRBV30 to TRBJ2-2, with D perhaps assigned TRBD1 or TRBD2 (5 bases each). Germline V CDR1 and CDR2: GTSNPN, SVGIG (reference sequence). Trimming stripped 5 bases from V and 0 bases from J, with 7 bases between. CDR3 size: 13 residues. The CDR3 coding sequence is TGTGCCTGGGGGACCGCGAACACCGGGGAGCTGTTTTTT. Amino acid sequence: CAWGTANTGELFF.

The chain couples TRBV27 to TRBJ1-5, with D unclear. CDR3 length: 14 amino acids. Trimming pared 2 bases from V and 6 bases from J, leaving 11 bases between. Germline assignment: CDR1 MNHEY and CDR2 SMNVEV (reference sequence). The CDR3 is CASSLRQTGQPQHF. The DNA of the CDR3 is TGTGCCAGCAGTTTAAGGCAGACCGGTCAGCCCCAGCATTTT.

The chain couples TRBV5-1 to TRBJ2-5; 7 nucleotides match TRBD2. V shed 1 base, J shed 1 base, and the junction held 4 bases outside the gene matches. The CDR3 is 15 residues long. Germline-derived CDR1 and CDR2 are SGHRS and YFSETQ. The DNA of the CDR3 is TGCGCCAGCAGCTTGCTAGGCGGGGGCCAAGAGACCCAGTACTTC. It yields the protein CASSLLGGGQETQYF.

The chain carries TRBV19 and TRBJ2-1; weak D call: TRBD1 (5 bases). Germline CDR1 LNHDA, CDR2 SQIVND (reference sequence). The CDR3 has 14 amino acids. V lost 3 bases and J lost 6, with 12 bases in between. CDR3 DNA: TGTGCCAGTAGTATCGGCAGGGCTCCCAATGAGCAGTTCTTC. This translates into CASSIGRAPNEQFF.

This clone came up once. V is TRBV12-3 or TRBV12-4 and J is TRBJ1-5, with D perhaps matching TRBD1 (5 bases). V lost 6 bases to trimming and J lost 4 bases, with 10 bases between them. The CDR3 extends over 13 amino acids. Here the CDR3 DNA reads TGTGCCAGCAGCCCGGGACCAAATCAGCCCCAGCATTTT. Amino acids: CASSPGPNQPQHF.

V is TRBV9 and J is TRBJ1-3; the D is unclear. This CDR3 is built from 13 residues. The germline CDR1 and CDR2 sequences are SGDLS and YYNGEE. V lost 0 bases, J lost 5 bases, and 6 bases lay in between. CDR3 loop: CASSVENRNTIYF. The DNA for the CDR3 is TGTGCCAGCAGCGTAGAAAACCGAAACACCATATATTTT.

This chain connects TRBV27 to TRBJ1-3; 7 nucleotides align to TRBD1. The germline V gene encodes CDR1 MNHEY and CDR2 SMNVEV (reference sequence). V lost 5 bases to trimming and J lost 1 base; unmatched junction nucleotides: 14. This CDR3 spans 18 amino acids. The CDR3 sequence: CASSPHIQGDQSGNTIYF. The CDR3 region has the DNA TGTGCCAGCAGTCCCCATATTCAGGGGGATCAGTCTGGAAACACCATATATTTT.

The chain has TRBV6-1 and TRBJ2-6; D is unclear. The V gene's germline CDR1 is MNHNS and CDR2 SASEGT. The CDR3 spans 16 residues. V was cut by 2 bases and J by 0 bases, with 8 bases left in between. For the CDR3, the DNA is TGTGCCAGCAGTGAAACTCTGACCTCTGGGGCCAACGTCCTGACTTTC. Amino acid sequence: CASSETLTSGANVLTF.

This clone has a single count. J is TRBJ1-5 and V is TRBV19, with a tentative D call TRBD1 (5 bases). The germline V and J ends were trimmed by 3 bases and 6 bases, with 9 bases remaining between them. This CDR3 is 13 amino acids long. Germline V gene data show CDR1 as LNHDA and CDR2 as SQIVND (reference sequence). The CDR3, as DNA: TGTGCCAGTAGTATGGGACTTTTTCAGCCCCAGCATTTT. Protein product: CASSMGLFQPQHF.

The chain couples TRBV27 to TRBJ2-7, with 7 bases identical to TRBD2. CDR3 length equals 16 residues. In germline, CDR1 is MNHEY, CDR2 SMNVEV (reference sequence). After removal of 4 bases from V and 6 bases from J, the junction contained 15 bases not matched to a gene. CDR3 bases: TGTGCCAGCAGTTCAACAGGAGGGAGGGGCTCCAGCGAGCAGTACTTC. Its protein is CASSSTGGRGSSEQYF.

This chain joins TRBV6-2 or TRBV6-3 and TRBJ2-7; perhaps TRBD1 as D (5 bases). Trimming shortened V by 2 bases and J by 4 bases, and 15 bases separated the two germline ends. Germline lookup yields CDR1 MNHEY and CDR2 SVGEGT. The CDR3 covers 15 residues. The CDR3: CASSYRQMGLYEQYF. As DNA, the CDR3 is TGTGCCAGCAGTTACAGACAGATGGGTTTGTACGAGCAGTACTTC.

The chain links TRBV7-9 to TRBJ2-3; D not resolved. Looked up from germline, CDR1 is SEHNR and CDR2 is FQNEAQ (reference sequence). With 7 bases removed from V and 4 bases from J, the gap between germline ends came to 12 bases. The CDR3 length is 13 residues. CDR3 amino acids: CASTAGGADTQYF. The CDR3 DNA is TGTGCCAGCACCGCTGGTGGGGCAGATACGCAGTATTTT.

This sequence joins TRBV5-1 and TRBJ1-1; maybe TRBD1 (6 bases). This CDR3 has 13 residues. From germline, CDR1 is SGHRS and CDR2 YFSETQ. Deletions cut 5 bases from V and 2 bases from J, with 10 bases between. CDR3 sequence: CASRRDINTEAFF. The DNA of the CDR3 is TGCGCCAGCAGACGGGACATTAACACTGAAGCTTTCTTT.

The rearrangement uses TRBV12-3 or TRBV12-4 and TRBJ2-3, with no clear D. The V end was cut by 6 bases, the J end by 1 base, with 5 bases between. The length of the CDR3 is 12 residues. The CDR3 coding sequence is TGTGCCAGCAGGTCGGGCACAGATACGCAGTATTTT. Residues: CASRSGTDTQYF.